This T cell receptor beta chain comes out of a study of T cell responses to AZD1222 COVID-19 vaccine. General study findings and limits: Spike-specific TCR breadth and depth rose after two AZD1222 doses. Spike-wide vaccine-associated CD4 TCRs dominated at 160-218 and 743-854. Baseline serology detected seropositivity in only six AZD1222 recipients. Mostly white British, mostly female donors; authors suggested clonal diversity may be underestimated.

Sequencing used immunoSEQ multiplex PCR; TCRdb keeps in-frame clones, though not all of them. The data contain roughly 53,000 clones, around 85% of them singletons. From germline, CDR1 is SGHRS and CDR2 YFSETQ. The ends lost 2 bases at V and 6 bases at J; junction bases unmatched: 4. The CDR3 extends over 15 amino acids. Turning to this clone: What it binds is not known.

V and J are TRBV5-1 and TRBJ2-2, with 10 positions matching TRBD1. Sequenced material: peripheral blood, taken on day 0 of MenACWY control vaccination. This clonotype was obtained from an adult in good health. CDR3 in DNA: TGCGCCAGCAGCTTTGGACAGGGGGTGGCCGGGGAGCTGTTTTTT. Residues: CASSFGQGVAGELFF.